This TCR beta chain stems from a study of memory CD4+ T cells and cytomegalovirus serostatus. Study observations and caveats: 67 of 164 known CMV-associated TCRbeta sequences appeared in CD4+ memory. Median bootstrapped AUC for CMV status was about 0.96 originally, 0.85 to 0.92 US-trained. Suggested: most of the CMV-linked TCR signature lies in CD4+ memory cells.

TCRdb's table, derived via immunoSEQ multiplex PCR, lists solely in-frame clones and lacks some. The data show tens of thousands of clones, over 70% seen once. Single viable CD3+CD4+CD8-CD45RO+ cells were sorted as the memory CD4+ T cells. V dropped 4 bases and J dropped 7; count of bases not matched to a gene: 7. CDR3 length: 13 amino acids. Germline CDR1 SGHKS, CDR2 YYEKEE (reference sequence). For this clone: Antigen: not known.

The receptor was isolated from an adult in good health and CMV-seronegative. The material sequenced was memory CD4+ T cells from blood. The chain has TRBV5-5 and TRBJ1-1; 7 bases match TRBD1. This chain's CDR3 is CASSAQGWVEAFF. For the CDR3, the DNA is TGTGCCAGCAGCGCACAGGGGTGGGTTGAAGCTTTCTTT.